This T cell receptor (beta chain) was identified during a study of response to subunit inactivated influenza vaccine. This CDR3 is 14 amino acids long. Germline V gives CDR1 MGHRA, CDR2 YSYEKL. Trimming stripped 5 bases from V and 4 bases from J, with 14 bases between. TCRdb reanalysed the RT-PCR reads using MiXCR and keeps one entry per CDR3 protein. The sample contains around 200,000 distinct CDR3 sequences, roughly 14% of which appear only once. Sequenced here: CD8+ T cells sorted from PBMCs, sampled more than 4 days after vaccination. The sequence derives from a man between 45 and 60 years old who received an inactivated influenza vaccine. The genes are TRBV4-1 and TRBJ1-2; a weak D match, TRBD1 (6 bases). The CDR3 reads CASSIGQGPYGYTF. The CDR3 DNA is TGCGCCAGCAGCATAGGCCAGGGGCCCTATGGCTACACCTTC.